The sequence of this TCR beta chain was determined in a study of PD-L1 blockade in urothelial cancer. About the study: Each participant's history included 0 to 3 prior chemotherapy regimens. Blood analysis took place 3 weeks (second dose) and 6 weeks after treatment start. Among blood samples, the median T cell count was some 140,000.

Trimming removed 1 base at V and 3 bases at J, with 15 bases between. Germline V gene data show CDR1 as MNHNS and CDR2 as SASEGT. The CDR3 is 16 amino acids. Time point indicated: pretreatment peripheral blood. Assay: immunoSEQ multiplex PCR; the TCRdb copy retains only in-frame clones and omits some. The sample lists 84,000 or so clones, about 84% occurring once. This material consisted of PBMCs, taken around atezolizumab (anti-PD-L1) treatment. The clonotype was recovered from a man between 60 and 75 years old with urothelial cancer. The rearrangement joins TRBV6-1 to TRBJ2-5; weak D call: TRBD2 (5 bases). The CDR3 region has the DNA TGTGCCAGCAGTGAAGGGGTCCTGCCGAGGGAAGAGACCCAGTACTTC. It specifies CASSEGVLPREETQYF.